This T cell receptor beta chain was documented in a study of CXCR3 chemokines and chemotherapy response in bladder cancer (dated by TCRdb to 2022 to 2024). For the wider study: The study examined whether intratumoral CXCR3 chemokine system activity predicted chemotherapy response in human bladder cancer.

A few counts support this clonotype. What this receptor recognizes is not known. It has no much larger one-base neighbor in the sample; base qualities were not kept. CDR1 and CDR2 are drawn from the germline V gene (reference sequence): SEHNR, FQNEAQ. The V end gives up 5 bases and the J end 7 bases, leaving 5 bases in the junction not matched to a gene. From its cysteine to its phenylalanine, the CDR3 spans 13 amino acids. Only the CDR3 region is kept as DNA, spanning 39 bases read in frame from base 1. The library was prepared using PCR. Sequencing took place on an Illumina HiSeq 2500. Clones were called with MiXCR by TCRdb after fastp trimmed the public reads at Q25, and only in-frame beta chains were retained. All rows with the same CDR3 protein become a single entry with the most common DNA and genes. In this sample the table shows approximately 5,200 distinct CDR3 sequences, approximately 15% of which occur a single time. Clones ranked in the top ten supply 9.5% to 13% of the sample.

The chain links TRBV7-9 with TRBJ1-2; TRBD1 fits 9 bases in the junction. The sample was taken from a patient whose treatment included neoadjuvant chemotherapy. This receptor was taken from a human donor with bladder cancer that responded to neoadjuvant chemotherapy. The CDR3 loop reads CASSPGQGSGYTF. The nucleotide sequence is TGTGCCAGCAGCCCGGGACAGGGAAGTGGCTACACCTTC.